The 25 T cell receptor beta chains reported below all come from one sample, sequenced in a study of cytomegalovirus exposure and HLA in healthy donors. With 60 Vbeta and 13 Jbeta primers, the PCR was carried out. The assay was immunoSEQ multiplex PCR, and TCRdb's table has in-frame clones only and misses some. The sample consists of about 90,000 clones, 55% to 70% of them appearing once. The source material was PBMCs. These receptors all stem from a woman aged 45-65 years in good health and CMV-seropositive.

This clone was seen only a few times. The chain is built from TRBV10-3 and TRBJ1-6; 9 bases are shared with TRBD1. CDR1 and CDR2 (germline): ENHRY, SYGVKD. The CDR3 extends over 14 amino acids. V lost 6 bases, J lost 6 bases, and 3 bases stayed unmatched. CDR3 residues: CAISTGQGNSPLHF. CDR3 coding DNA: TGTGCCATCAGCACGGGACAGGGTAATTCACCCCTCCACTTT.

This sequence joins TRBV7-9 and TRBJ1-1; D remains unclear. V was shortened by 1 base and J by 2 bases, with 5 bases between the two germline ends. This CDR3 has 13 residues. Germline V lookup: CDR1 SEHNR, CDR2 FQNEAQ (reference sequence). CDR3 bases: TGTGCCAGCAGCTTAGGGAGAAACACTGAAGCTTTCTTT. It codes for CASSLGRNTEAFF.

The chain employs TRBV28 and TRBJ2-1; maybe TRBD2 (5 bases). The germline gives CDR1 MDHEN, CDR2 SYDVKM. The V and J ends lost 5 bases and 3 bases respectively, with 11 bases between them. The length of the CDR3 is 14 residues. The CDR3 DNA sequence: TGTGCCAGCAGTCCTACGGGGTACTACAATGAGCAGTTCTTC. It codes for CASSPTGYYNEQFF.

The rearrangement joins TRBV7-2 to TRBJ2-5, with 13 bases lining up with TRBD2. Germline trimming cut 2 bases from V and 4 bases from J; bases unmatched to any gene: 7. Per the germline V gene, CDR1 is SGHTA and CDR2 is FQGNSA. The CDR3 totals 17 residues. Here the CDR3 reads CASSLSRTSGGTETQYF. CDR3 nucleotide sequence: TGTGCCAGCAGCTTATCCAGGACTAGCGGGGGTACAGAGACCCAGTACTTC.

V gene TRBV19 combines with J gene TRBJ2-7, with 9 nucleotides matching TRBD2. Unmatched junction bases numbered 14, after V lost 5 bases and J lost 3 bases. Germline V lookup: CDR1 LNHDA, CDR2 SQIVND (reference sequence). The CDR3 is made up of 17 amino acids. CDR3 loop: CASSPPHRGSGGYEQYF. CDR3 nucleotide sequence: TGTGCCAGTAGTCCTCCCCATCGTGGTAGCGGGGGCTACGAGCAGTACTTC.

This clone was seen ten or more times. V gene TRBV6-5 combines with J gene TRBJ1-2, with unresolved D. Germline V gene lookup returns CDR1 MNHEY and CDR2 SVGAGI. This CDR3 is built from 15 residues. V was trimmed by 2 bases and J by 0 bases, leaving 10 bases between them. Here the CDR3 DNA reads TGTGCCAGCAGTTACAGGGAGGATTCTAACTATGGCTACACCTTC. Translated, it gives CASSYREDSNYGYTF.

The chain is built from TRBV28 and TRBJ2-5; D uncertain. The V end was cut by 5 bases, the J end by 0 bases, with 7 bases between. The CDR3 runs 13 residues. Per the germline V gene, CDR1 is MDHEN and CDR2 is SYDVKM. CDR3 sequence reads: CASSPRDQETQYF. As DNA, the CDR3 is TGTGCCAGCAGTCCACGGGACCAAGAGACCCAGTACTTC.

The V gene is TRBV28, the J gene TRBJ1-5; D remains ambiguous. Between the trimmed V and J ends, which lost 5 bases and 2 bases, there was a span of 7 bases. The CDR3 is made up of 13 amino acids. CDR1 and CDR2 (germline): MDHEN, SYDVKM. CDR3 coding DNA: TGTGCCAGCAGTCCCTATCGCAATCAGCCCCAGCATTTT. This translates into CASSPYRNQPQHF.

This clone was seen a handful of times. The genes are TRBV30 and TRBJ2-2, with a tentative D call TRBD1 (7 bases). This CDR3 has 11 amino acids. Trimming removed 5 bases from V and 9 bases from J, with 10 bases in between. The germline V gene has CDR1 GTSNPN and CDR2 SVGIG (reference sequence). The CDR3 DNA reads TGTGCCTGGGGAGGGGGCAGGGAGCTGTTTTTT. As protein: CAWGGGRELFF.

In this sample, this clone turned up once. The V gene is TRBV27, the J gene TRBJ2-5; possible D gene TRBD2, 7 bases. Gene TRBJ2-7 matches the end of the DNA better, so the J call may be wrong. Germline V gives CDR1 MNHEY, CDR2 SMNVEV (reference sequence). The CDR3 runs to 17 residues. CDR3 DNA sequence: TGTGCCAGCAGTCGCCGCGCGGGGGCATCAAACTCCTACGAGCAGTACTTC. Translating it yields CASSRRAGASNSYEQYF.

This chain joins TRBV28 and TRBJ1-3, with 8 bases identical to TRBD1. The CDR3 has 14 residues. V shed 4 bases, J shed 4 bases, and the junction held 3 bases outside the gene matches. Germline-derived CDR1 and CDR2 are MDHEN and SYDVKM. CDR3 DNA sequence: TGTGCCAGCAGTTCAGGGGGCGCGGGAAACACCATATATTTT. It encodes CASSSGGAGNTIYF.

V usage is TRBV2 and J usage is TRBJ2-1, with 7 bases aligning to TRBD1. V shed 8 bases and J 10 bases; nucleotides not matched to a gene: 11. Germline V CDR1 and CDR2: SNHLY, FYNNEI. The CDR3 consists of 13 residues. The CDR3 loop is CASLVGDSFEQFF. CDR3 DNA: TGTGCCAGCTTGGTAGGGGACAGCTTCGAGCAGTTCTTC.

To note about this clone: This same CDR3 is encoded by further DNA sequences in the sample. V gene TRBV6-5 combines with J gene TRBJ2-7; tentative D call: TRBD1 (5 bases). This CDR3 is 13 amino acids long. Trimming took off 2 bases at V and 3 bases at J, with 8 bases between the two ends. The germline V gene has CDR1 MNHEY and CDR2 SVGAGI. The CDR3 loop is CASSYGDSYEQYF. The CDR3 DNA is TGTGCCAGCAGTTACGGAGACAGCTACGAGCAGTACTTC.

The chain has TRBV11-2 and TRBJ2-4, with 11 positions matching TRBD1. Losses at the gene ends were 2 bases for V and 8 bases for J; bases not matched to a gene: 11. The CDR3 contains 17 residues. Germline assignment: CDR1 SGHAT and CDR2 FQNNGV. The CDR3 loop is CASSLPNAGTGGDIQYF. Written as DNA, the CDR3 is TGTGCCAGCAGCTTACCCAACGCCGGGACAGGGGGGGACATTCAGTACTTC.

This chain connects TRBV28 to TRBJ1-1; the D gene is possibly TRBD1 (5 bases). Germline V gene data show CDR1 as MDHEN and CDR2 as SYDVKM. V lost 3 bases and J 4 bases, leaving 9 bases between the germline ends. The CDR3 consists of 13 residues. The CDR3 here is CASSFIRGTEAFF. The CDR3 nucleotides are TGTGCCAGCAGTTTTATAAGGGGCACTGAAGCTTTCTTT.

This clone was recorded once. J is TRBJ2-6 and V is TRBV10-3; TRBD1 aligns across 9 bases. Germline CDR1 and CDR2: ENHRY and SYGVKD. CDR3 length: 17 amino acids. J was trimmed by 2 bases and V by 4 bases; bases with no gene match: 6. The CDR3, as DNA: TGTGCCATCAGTGGGACAGGGGCGCAACCTGGGGCCAACGTCCTGACTTTC. This encodes CAISGTGAQPGANVLTF.

The chain's CDR3 is CASIPLGQGYRNQPQHF. CDR3 coding DNA: TGTGCCAGCATACCTTTGGGACAGGGGTATCGCAATCAGCCCCAGCATTTT. The chain links TRBV28 to TRBJ1-5; 10 nucleotides line up with TRBD1. Germline-derived CDR1 and CDR2 are MDHEN and SYDVKM. CDR3 size: 17 residues. The trim removed 7 bases at V and 2 bases at J, leaving 11 bases unmatched.

CDR3 sequence (DNA): TGCGCCAGCAGCTTGGAAGGGGCGAAGGGCCGCGGGGAGCTGTTTTTT. Its translation: CASSLEGAKGRGELFF. The gene calls are TRBV5-1 and TRBJ2-2; perhaps TRBD1 as D (5 bases). Trimming shortened V by 0 bases and J by 7 bases, and 16 bases separated the two germline ends. The CDR3 extends over 16 amino acids. The germline gives CDR1 SGHRS, CDR2 YFSETQ.

The V gene is TRBV28, the J gene TRBJ1-1; 10 bases map to TRBD1. Trimming cost V 3 bases and J 6 bases; bases outside gene matches: 7. The CDR3 loop spans 15 amino acids. Germline V gives CDR1 MDHEN, CDR2 SYDVKM. CDR3 protein: CASSFWGQGLSEAFF. The DNA for the CDR3 is TGTGCCAGCAGTTTTTGGGGACAGGGGTTGTCTGAAGCTTTCTTT.

The rearrangement links TRBV5-6 to TRBJ2-7, with 12 positions matching TRBD2. V gave up 3 bases and J gave up 4 bases; unmatched junction bases: 11. CDR3 length: 17 amino acids. The germline gives CDR1 SGHDT, CDR2 YYEEEE. CDR3 sequence: CASSSPLPSGGDYEQYF. In nucleotides, the CDR3 is TGTGCCAGCAGCTCCCCCCTCCCTAGCGGGGGGGATTACGAGCAGTACTTC.

The table lists this clone with a few counts. The chain has TRBV9 and TRBJ2-1; tentatively, D is TRBD1 (6 bases). Trimming left V 3 bases short and J 0 bases short, with 19 bases between. Germline CDR1 and CDR2: SGDLS and YYNGEE. This CDR3 comprises 18 residues. In nucleotides, the CDR3 is TGTGCCAGCAGCGGCTCATTTAACAGGGATGGCTCCTACAATGAGCAGTTCTTC. Protein: CASSGSFNRDGSYNEQFF.

This clone came up a few times. J is TRBJ1-1 and V is TRBV28, with TRBD1 matching over 7 bases. The CDR3 covers 17 residues. CDR1 is MDHEN, CDR2 SYDVKM, per germline. Trimming removed 3 bases from V and 2 bases from J; junction bases left unmatched: 12. As DNA, the CDR3 is TGTGCCAGCAGTTTGTTGGCAGGGGGAGACGTTAACACTGAAGCTTTCTTT. It is translated as CASSLLAGGDVNTEAFF.

V and J are TRBV4-2 and TRBJ2-1; 9 bases match TRBD2. The CDR3 consists of 17 residues. Germline trimming cut 0 bases from V and 2 bases from J; bases unmatched to any gene: 5. Germline V gene data show CDR1 as LGHNA and CDR2 as YNFKEQ. CDR3 DNA sequence: TGTGCCAGCAGCCAAGACTTGGCGGGGGGGCCCTACAATGAGCAGTTCTTC. Translating gives CASSQDLAGGPYNEQFF.

The gene calls are TRBV14 and TRBJ2-3; D may be TRBD1 (5 bases). The CDR3 has 12 residues. Trimming pared 3 bases from V and 10 bases from J, leaving 11 bases between. Per germline, CDR1 SGHDN and CDR2 FVKESK. CDR3 sequence reads: CASSQTDSAQYF. CDR3 sequence (DNA): TGTGCCAGCAGCCAGACCGACAGCGCGCAGTATTTT.

This rearrangement joins TRBV7-8 to TRBJ2-5; D not certain. Germline CDR1 and CDR2: SGHVS and FQNEAQ. The CDR3 is made up of 15 amino acids. V shed 2 bases and J shed 1 base, with 11 bases lying between them. The DNA for the CDR3 is TGTGCCAGCAGCTTACAATCAGGCCTCCAAGAGACCCAGTACTTC. Translation gives CASSLQSGLQETQYF.